One and the same sample provided the 18 T cell receptor beta chains below, sequenced in a study of blood T cell repertoires in COVID-19. Measured with immunoSEQ multiplex PCR; TCRdb has only the in-frame clones, and not every one. Counted here are 150,000 to 200,000 clones, approximately 80% occurring once; the ten biggest clones make up roughly 12%. The specimen sequenced was peripheral blood. The receptors come from a man aged 50-59 years who had recovered from COVID-19.

The CDR3 here is CASSDPSGAKNIQYF. Written as DNA, the CDR3 is TGCGCCAGCAGTGACCCGTCGGGAGCCAAAAACATTCAGTACTTC. The chain joins TRBV10-1 to TRBJ2-4; D remains unclear. Trimming removed 3 bases at V and 0 bases at J, with 9 bases between. This CDR3 spans 15 amino acids. The V gene's germline CDR1 is WNHNN and CDR2 SYGVQD (reference sequence).

This chain connects TRBV27 to TRBJ2-7; weak D call: TRBD2 (6 bases). The CDR3 is made up of 18 amino acids. Germline V gene sequence: CDR1 MNHEY, CDR2 SMNVEV (reference sequence). Trimming left V 4 bases short and J 6 bases short, with 28 bases between. The CDR3 DNA reads as TGTGCCAGCAGTTGGGAGGTACCCGGGATTAAGAACCTACGCGAGCAGTACTTC. Translating gives CASSWEVPGIKNLREQYF.

This chain connects TRBV11-1 to TRBJ2-1; D not resolved. The CDR3 is 13 amino acids. Trimming shortened V by 5 bases and J by 5 bases, and 10 bases separated the two germline ends. Looked up from germline, CDR1 is SGHAT and CDR2 is FQDESV (reference sequence). The CDR3 coding sequence is TGTGCCAGCAGCCGACTGATAAACAATGAGCAGTTCTTC. Its protein product is CASSRLINNEQFF.

The V call is TRBV7-2, the J call TRBJ2-1; TRBD2 agrees at 8 bases. The CDR3 has 17 amino acids. The germline V gene has CDR1 SGHTA and CDR2 FQGNSA. V lost 5 bases, J lost 6 bases, and 15 bases stayed unmatched. In nucleotides, the CDR3 is TGTGCCAGCAGCCTACCCGAGGGCGGGAGGACCCGCAATGAGCAGTTCTTC. Amino acid sequence: CASSLPEGGRTRNEQFF.

In nucleotides, the CDR3 is TGTGCCAGCAGCTTTCAACGGGGGGCCGCAGATACGCAGTATTTT. Translation gives CASSFQRGAADTQYF. The chain joins TRBV13 to TRBJ2-3; possibly TRBD2 for D (7 bases). Germline CDR1 reads PRHDT; CDR2 reads FYEKMQ (reference sequence). The length of the CDR3 is 15 residues. Trimming shortened V by 3 bases and J by 4 bases, and 14 bases separated the two germline ends. The whole variable domain, remainder taken from reference TRBV13 and TRBJ2-3, is AAGVIQSPRHLIKEKRETATLKCYPIPRHDTVYWYQQGPGQDPQFLISFYEKMQSDKGSIPDRFSAQQFSDYHSELNMSSLELGDSALYFCASSFQRGAADTQYFGPGTRLTVL.

The J gene is TRBJ1-4, the V gene TRBV7-8, with 7 bases that match TRBD1. Germline CDR1 is SGHVS and CDR2 is FQNEAQ. The CDR3 covers 13 residues. Germline trimming cut 5 bases from V and 5 bases from J; bases unmatched to any gene: 2. The DNA of the CDR3 is TGTGCCAGCAGCGGGACAGCAAATGAAAAACTGTTTTTT. Translated: CASSGTANEKLFF.

The chain uses TRBV4-2 and TRBJ1-1, with TRBD1 as a possible D gene (6 bases). Germline V lookup: CDR1 LGHNA, CDR2 YNFKEQ. The CDR3 covers 15 residues. The V end was cut by 0 bases, the J end by 6 bases, with 14 bases between. This CDR3 is CASSQDTRQVAEAFF. In DNA, the CDR3 is TGTGCCAGCAGCCAAGACACGAGACAGGTCGCTGAAGCTTTCTTT.

This clone has only one observation. The J gene is TRBJ2-5, the V gene TRBV5-1; a weak D match, TRBD1 (5 bases). The V gene lost 0 bases and the J gene lost 3 bases, with 9 bases spanning the gap. The CDR3 has 14 amino acids. CDR1 and CDR2 (germline): SGHRS, YFSETQ. The CDR3 sequence is CASSLVGREETQYF. CDR3 bases: TGCGCCAGCAGCTTGGTTGGCAGGGAAGAGACCCAGTACTTC.

The sample holds a few counts of this clone. This chain joins TRBV18 and TRBJ1-2; possible D gene TRBD1, 5 bases. Per germline, CDR1 KGHSH and CDR2 LQKENI. CDR3 length equals 18 residues. V shed 2 bases and J shed 4 bases, with 23 bases lying between them. The CDR3: CASSPSRTGGGNLYGYTF. The CDR3 DNA sequence: TGTGCCAGCTCACCATCCCGGACGGGGGGAGGAAACCTCTATGGCTACACCTTC.

This clone was picked up a small number of times. The V and J genes are TRBV11-3 and TRBJ2-1; D is possibly TRBD1 (8 bases). CDR1 SGHNT and CDR2 YENEEA come from the germline V gene. CDR3 length: 13 amino acids. The ends were cut back, 11 bases at V and 8 bases at J, with 19 bases in the middle. The CDR3 nucleotides are TGTGCCTCAGCTCGGACAGGGAGGGATGAGCAGTTCTTC. It translates to CASARTGRDEQFF.

The CDR3 bases are TGTGCCAGCTCTGACGTAGCGGGAGGGCCATTATCCTACAATGAGCAGTTCTTC. As protein: CASSDVAGGPLSYNEQFF. The V call is TRBV18, the J call TRBJ2-1, with 11 positions matching TRBD2. The CDR3 is made up of 18 amino acids. Germline values: CDR1 KGHSH, CDR2 LQKENI. The trim removed 6 bases at V and 1 base at J, leaving 11 bases unmatched.

The V call is TRBV5-5, the J call TRBJ2-7, with D possibly being TRBD1 (5 bases). The germline V gene encodes CDR1 SGHKS and CDR2 YYEKEE (reference sequence). The CDR3 has 17 amino acids. Deletions cut 4 bases from V and 5 bases from J, with 25 bases between. CDR3 sequence: CASSLTVGRSAPHEQYF. The CDR3 DNA follows: TGTGCCAGCAGCCTGACAGTCGGGCGGAGCGCGCCCCACGAGCAGTACTTC.

The chain combines TRBV7-9 with TRBJ1-1, with D perhaps TRBD1 (5 bases). CDR3 length: 16 residues. V shed 6 bases and J shed 0 bases, with 17 bases lying between them. Germline V gene data show CDR1 as SEHNR and CDR2 as FQNEAQ (reference sequence). The CDR3 DNA sequence: TGTGCCAGCAGTTACACAGGAATTATCATGAACACTGAAGCTTTCTTT. Residues: CASSYTGIIMNTEAFF. The variable domain in full, with the rest retrieved from reference TRBV7-9 and TRBJ1-1, is DTGVSQNPRHKITKRGQNVTFRCDPISEHNRLYWYRQTLGQGPEFLTYFQNEAQLEKSRLLSDRFSAERPKGSFSTLEIQRTEQGDSAMYLCASSYTGIIMNTEAFFGQGTRLTVV.

A single count supports this clone. The CDR3 here is CASIRDTDGYTF. The CDR3 DNA reads TGTGCCAGCATCAGGGACACTGATGGCTACACCTTC. The genes are TRBV21-1 and TRBJ1-2; the table's D gene call, TRBD1, was not cross checked with the DNA. TRBV21-1 constitutes a pseudogene. This CDR3 has 12 residues.

This clone has at least ten counts. The chain recombines TRBV11-2 with TRBJ2-7; TRBD1 is a possible D gene (5 bases). The V and J ends lost 5 bases and 0 bases respectively, with 8 bases between them. The CDR3 is 13 residues long. Germline V CDR1 and CDR2: SGHAT, FQNNGV. This CDR3 reads CASSPRGSYEQYF. The CDR3 nucleotides read TGTGCCAGCAGCCCAAGGGGCTCCTACGAGCAGTACTTC.

This chain links TRBV10-1 with TRBJ1-5, with D tentatively TRBD1 (5 bases). The CDR3 has 18 amino acids. Trimming pared 2 bases from V and 0 bases from J, leaving 17 bases between. CDR1 and CDR2 from the germline V gene are WNHNN and SYGVQD (reference sequence). CDR3 in amino acids: CASSESPTSGNSNQPQHF. The CDR3 DNA reads TGCGCCAGCAGTGAGAGCCCTACGTCAGGGAATAGCAATCAGCCCCAGCATTTT.

This clone was found once. The rearrangement links TRBV18 to TRBJ2-2; no clear D gene. Germline V gene lookup returns CDR1 KGHSH and CDR2 LQKENI. The CDR3 consists of 18 residues. V lost 2 bases and J lost 2, with 18 bases in between. The CDR3: CASSPSANTHRNTGELFF. CDR3 DNA sequence: TGTGCCAGCTCACCATCGGCCAATACCCACAGAAACACCGGGGAGCTGTTTTTT.

The chain recombines TRBV30 with TRBJ1-4; TRBD1 agrees at 7 bases. This CDR3 has 13 amino acids. V trimming: 8 bases; J trimming: 3 bases; junction bases outside the gene matches: 6. Germline V CDR1 and CDR2: GTSNPN, SVGIG (reference sequence). CDR3 residues: CASQGVSNEKLFF. CDR3 in DNA: TGTGCCAGTCAGGGGGTCTCTAATGAAAAACTGTTTTTT. Based on the CDR3 plus reference TRBV30 and TRBJ1-4, the full variable domain is SQTIHQWPATLVQPVGSPLSLECTVEGTSNPNLYWYRQAAGRGLQLLFYSVGIGQISSEVPQNLSASRPQDRQFILSSKKLLLSDSGFYLCASQGVSNEKLFFGSGTQLSVL.